Listed here are 29 T cell receptor beta chains from one sample, sequenced in a study of shared clonotypes between healthy human individuals. The method was immunoSEQ multiplex PCR; TCRdb's version includes in-frame clones alone and lacks a portion of them. This table holds approximately 2.1 million clones, approximately 93% found once. Sequencing was done on a sample of naive CD4+ T cells from PBMCs. The sample's subset: CD45RA+ positively selected. The receptors were sampled from a man younger than 30 in good health. Some clones in this sample may be carry-over from other donors' samples.

The genes are TRBV6-5 and TRBJ1-1, with 7 bases fitting TRBD1. Germline trimming cut 7 bases from V and 0 bases from J; bases unmatched to any gene: 5. The CDR3 length is 14 residues. Per germline, CDR1 MNHEY and CDR2 SVGAGI. This CDR3 reads CASIKTGVNTEAFF. In DNA, the CDR3 is TGTGCCAGCATCAAAACAGGGGTGAACACTGAAGCTTTCTTT.

Regarding this clone: Other DNA variants within this sample encode the same CDR3. The chain links TRBV2 to TRBJ2-7; D possibly corresponds to TRBD1 (5 bases). V was trimmed by 3 bases and J by 3 bases, leaving 12 bases between them. The length of the CDR3 is 14 residues. CDR1 SNHLY and CDR2 FYNNEI come from the germline V gene. The CDR3 loop is CASSDQGSGYEQYF. CDR3 bases: TGTGCCAGCAGTGACCAGGGTTCAGGCTACGAGCAGTACTTC.

The V and J genes are TRBV6-1 and TRBJ2-2; D is ambiguous. Germline CDR1 is MNHNS and CDR2 is SASEGT. The V end was cut by 8 bases, the J end by 4 bases, with 8 bases between. This CDR3 contains 12 residues. As DNA, the CDR3 is TGTGCCAGCGGGCCTCTCACCGGGGAGCTGTTTTTT. Residues: CASGPLTGELFF.

This chain uses TRBV5-1 with TRBJ2-2; TRBD1 might be the D (5 bases). V was clipped by 0 bases and J by 7 bases, with 10 bases between them. The germline V gene has CDR1 SGHRS and CDR2 YFSETQ. The CDR3 contains 14 residues. The CDR3 here is CASSLVGQSGELFF. CDR3 nucleotides: TGCGCCAGCAGCTTGGTGGGGCAGAGCGGGGAGCTGTTTTTT. The full variable domain, with the rest looked up from reference TRBV5-1 and TRBJ2-2, is KAGVTQTPRYLIKTRGQQVTLSCSPISGHRSVSWYQQTPGQGLQFLFEYFSETQRNKGNFPGRFSGRQFSNSRSEMNVSTLELGDSALYLCASSLVGQSGELFFGEGSRLTVL.

The gene calls are TRBV19 and TRBJ2-3; TRBD1 matches 9 bases. Trimming at V came to 4 bases and at J to 7 bases, leaving 9 bases not matched to a gene. The CDR3 spans 15 residues. Germline V gene data show CDR1 as LNHDA and CDR2 as SQIVND (reference sequence). The CDR3 spells CASSTSTGGIHTQYF. The CDR3 coding sequence is TGTGCCAGTAGTACCTCGACAGGGGGAATCCATACGCAGTATTTT.

The rearrangement links TRBV6-6 to TRBJ1-4; D is perhaps TRBD1 (6 bases). Germline assignment: CDR1 MNHNY and CDR2 SVGAGI (reference sequence). Deletions cut 6 bases from V and 12 bases from J, with 17 bases between. The CDR3 has 13 residues. The DNA of the CDR3 is TGTGCCAGCAGAGAGGGGGGGATCGGGCAACTGTTTTTT. Encoded protein: CASREGGIGQLFF.

This chain uses TRBV6-4 with TRBJ1-2, with D possibly matching TRBD1 (5 bases). V lost 6 bases and J 5 bases, leaving 16 bases between the germline ends. The CDR3 loop spans 14 amino acids. CDR1 MRHNA and CDR2 SNTAGT come from the germline V gene. The CDR3 nucleotides are TGTGCCAGCAGAGCACGGGGGACCAGTTATGGCTACACCTTC. This translates into CASRARGTSYGYTF.

V and J are TRBV19 and TRBJ2-6; weak D call: TRBD1 (6 bases). From germline, CDR1 is LNHDA and CDR2 SQIVND (reference sequence). Trimming pared 6 bases from V and 4 bases from J, leaving 13 bases between. This CDR3 contains 15 residues. The CDR3 loop is CASRSGAAGANVLTF. CDR3 nucleotides: TGTGCCAGTAGATCAGGGGCAGCAGGGGCCAACGTCCTGACTTTC. The entire variable domain, with the rest obtained from reference TRBV19 and TRBJ2-6, is as follows: DGGITQSPKYLFRKEGQNVTLSCEQNLNHDAMYWYRQDPGQGLRLIYYSQIVNDFQKGDIAEGYSVSREKKESFPLTVTSAQKNPTAFYLCASRSGAAGANVLTFGAGSRLTVL.

As concerns this clone: At the DNA level, this CDR3 is encoded by other sequences in the same sample as well. V is TRBV7-7 and J is TRBJ2-3; TRBD2 aligns across 12 bases. Trimming took 1 base from V and 4 from J; bases not matched to a gene: 3. CDR1 SSHAT and CDR2 FNYEAQ come from the germline V gene (reference sequence). The CDR3 is 16 residues long. The CDR3 spells CASSLGLAGAADTQYF. The CDR3 DNA follows: TGTGCCAGCAGCTTAGGACTAGCGGGAGCTGCAGATACGCAGTATTTT.

This chain joins TRBV15 and TRBJ2-7; 10 positions match TRBD1. V dropped 0 bases and J dropped 7; count of bases not matched to a gene: 6. The germline gives CDR1 LNHNV, CDR2 YYDKDF (reference sequence). CDR3 length equals 15 residues. DNA for the CDR3: TGTGCCACCAGCAGAGATGTCCGGGGACAGGGGGAGCAGTACTTC. It encodes CATSRDVRGQGEQYF.

The V call is TRBV7-2, the J call TRBJ2-1; the D gene is possibly TRBD1 (5 bases). CDR1 and CDR2 from the germline V gene are SGHTA and FQGNSA. Trimming removed 5 bases from V and 2 bases from J, with 19 bases in between. The CDR3 totals 17 residues. CDR3 in amino acids: CASSLWTSTFTYNEQFF. The CDR3 bases are TGTGCCAGCAGCCTTTGGACAAGCACTTTCACCTACAATGAGCAGTTCTTC.

V is TRBV14 and J is TRBJ2-6; 7 nucleotides match TRBD1. Germline V gives CDR1 SGHDN, CDR2 FVKESK. The length of the CDR3 is 17 residues. The trim removed 4 bases at V and 2 bases at J, leaving 8 bases unmatched. CDR3 in amino acids: CASSRGPGTAGANVLTF. In DNA form, the CDR3 reads TGTGCCAGCAGCCGCGGGCCAGGGACAGCTGGGGCCAACGTCCTGACTTTC.

The V and J genes are TRBV28 and TRBJ1-4, with 7 nucleotides matching TRBD1. The CDR3 is 14 residues long. V lost 7 bases to trimming and J lost 7 bases; unmatched junction nucleotides: 9. The germline gives CDR1 MDHEN, CDR2 SYDVKM. The CDR3 DNA is TGTGCCAGCAATGAAGGGGGCGCGGGTGAAAAACTGTTTTTT. Amino acid sequence: CASNEGGAGEKLFF.

This clone has just one count. Distinct nucleotide sequences in the sample also encode this CDR3. This chain uses TRBV2 with TRBJ1-5; 7 positions agree with TRBD1. Per germline, CDR1 SNHLY and CDR2 FYNNEI. The CDR3 consists of 14 residues. J gave up 3 bases and V 4 bases, and 3 bases lay outside the gene matches. In nucleotides, the CDR3 is TGTGCCAGCAGTGCTCAGGGGGTCAATCAGCCCCAGCATTTT. It translates to CASSAQGVNQPQHF.

The genes are TRBV12-5 and TRBJ2-2; D gene ambiguous. CDR3 length: 16 residues. CDR1 and CDR2 (germline): LGHNT, FRNRAP. The ends were cut back, 3 bases at V and 3 bases at J, with 14 bases in the middle. In nucleotides, the CDR3 is TGTGCTAGTGGTTTAATAGGGCCTGAGGACACCGGGGAGCTGTTTTTT. Protein: CASGLIGPEDTGELFF.

The CDR3 sequence is CASSGAGDGSPLHF. CDR3 nucleotides: TGCGCCAGCAGCGGAGCTGGGGACGGTTCACCCCTCCACTTT. The chain uses TRBV5-1 and TRBJ1-6; D perhaps matches TRBD1 (5 bases). The germline V gene has CDR1 SGHRS and CDR2 YFSETQ. Trimming cost V 4 bases and J 9 bases, with 14 bases left between them. CDR3 length: 14 residues.

The V and J genes are TRBV4-1 and TRBJ2-5; 8 bases are shared with TRBD2. Unmatched junction bases numbered 12, after V lost 2 bases and J lost 1 base. This CDR3 region has 18 residues. Germline assignment: CDR1 MGHRA and CDR2 YSYEKL. In nucleotides, the CDR3 is TGCGCCAGCAGCCAAAGTTATCGGGCTAGCGGGTTCCAAGAGACCCAGTACTTC. Translated, it gives CASSQSYRASGFQETQYF.

The chain couples TRBV5-1 to TRBJ2-3, with D possibly TRBD2 on 5 matching bases. CDR3 size: 14 residues. Trimming took off 6 bases at V and 5 bases at J, with 16 bases between the two ends. Looked up from germline, CDR1 is SGHRS and CDR2 is YFSETQ. The CDR3 nucleotides read TGCGCCAGCACCGGGATCCCGGGTAAAGATACGCAGTATTTT. Translated, it gives CASTGIPGKDTQYF.

J is TRBJ1-5 and V is TRBV19; tentatively, D is TRBD1 (5 bases). This CDR3 is built from 14 residues. The ends were cut back, 2 bases at V and 5 bases at J, with 10 bases in the middle. Germline lookup yields CDR1 LNHDA and CDR2 SQIVND (reference sequence). The CDR3 protein is CASSIQGGHQPQHF. The DNA for the CDR3 is TGTGCCAGTAGTATACAGGGTGGGCATCAGCCCCAGCATTTT. The whole variable domain, filled in from reference TRBV19 and TRBJ1-5, reads DGGITQSPKYLFRKEGQNVTLSCEQNLNHDAMYWYRQDPGQGLRLIYYSQIVNDFQKGDIAEGYSVSREKKESFPLTVTSAQKNPTAFYLCASSIQGGHQPQHFGDGTRLSIL.

The chain links TRBV2 to TRBJ2-1; D possibly corresponds to TRBD1 (5 bases). CDR1 SNHLY and CDR2 FYNNEI come from the germline V gene. The CDR3 sequence is 15 residues long. V dropped 7 bases and J dropped 3 bases, with 16 bases sitting between them. The CDR3 spells CASKGVGGNYNEQFF. As DNA, the CDR3 is TGTGCCAGCAAAGGGGTTGGCGGAAACTACAATGAGCAGTTCTTC. Variable domain in full (rest from reference TRBV2 and TRBJ2-1): EPEVTQTPSHQVTQMGQEVILRCVPISNHLYFYWYRQILGQKVEFLVSFYNNEISEKSEIFDDQFSVERPDGSNFTLKIRSTKLEDSAMYFCASKGVGGNYNEQFFGPGTRLTVL.

With regard to this clone: In the same sample, other DNA sequences code for this CDR3. The chain recombines TRBV18 with TRBJ2-3; unclear D gene. This CDR3 is 13 amino acids long. The V gene's germline CDR1 is KGHSH and CDR2 LQKENI. The V and J ends lost 1 base and 0 bases respectively, with 2 bases between them. The CDR3 sequence is CASSPLSTDTQYF. The CDR3 nucleotides are TGTGCCAGCTCACCACTTAGCACAGATACGCAGTATTTT. The full variable domain, in which reference TRBV18 and TRBJ2-3 provide the parts outside the CDR3, is NAGVMQNPRHLVRRRGQEARLRCSPMKGHSHVYWYRQLPEEGLKFMVYLQKENIIDESGMPKERFSAEFPKEGPSILRIQQVVRGDSAAYFCASSPLSTDTQYFGPGTRLTVL.

The rearrangement uses TRBV28 and TRBJ2-7, with a tentative D call TRBD1 (5 bases). CDR3 size: 12 residues. Germline assignment: CDR1 MDHEN and CDR2 SYDVKM. Trimming removed 6 bases from V and 5 bases from J, with 11 bases in between. CDR3 DNA sequence: TGTGCCAGCAGCCCAGTCAGGGACGAGCAGTACTTC. It translates to CASSPVRDEQYF.

This chain links TRBV7-8 with TRBJ1-2, with no clear D. V dropped 1 base and J dropped 7 bases, with 10 bases sitting between them. Germline CDR1 is SGHVS and CDR2 is FQNEAQ. The CDR3 has 13 amino acids. DNA for the CDR3: TGTGCCAGCAGCTTAGGATTTGTGGGTGGCTACACCTTC. Encoded protein: CASSLGFVGGYTF.

The gene calls are TRBV5-6 and TRBJ1-3; no clear D. Germline V gene lookup returns CDR1 SGHDT and CDR2 YYEEEE. Trimming left V 1 base short and J 8 bases short, with 10 bases between. The CDR3 sequence is 13 residues long. The CDR3 DNA sequence: TGTGCCAGCAGCTTGTCGGGGTCGGACACCATATATTTT. This codes for CASSLSGSDTIYF.

This clone has just a few counts. Other DNA sequences in the same sample also yield this CDR3. J is TRBJ1-5 and V is TRBV28; no definite D call. CDR3 length equals 12 residues. The germline V and J ends were trimmed by 2 bases and 7 bases, with 6 bases remaining between them. The germline V gene encodes CDR1 MDHEN and CDR2 SYDVKM. CDR3 sequence reads: CASSLVGQPQHF. The DNA for the CDR3 is TGTGCCAGCAGTTTAGTGGGACAGCCCCAGCATTTT.

The rearrangement joins TRBV5-1 to TRBJ1-5; a weak D match, TRBD1 (5 bases). This CDR3 contains 16 residues. The germline CDR1 and CDR2 sequences are SGHRS and YFSETQ. Trimming pared 0 bases from V and 1 base from J, leaving 11 bases between. The CDR3 nucleotides read TGCGCCAGCAGCTTGGTTGTCAGGGTGAGCAATCAGCCCCAGCATTTT. Translating it yields CASSLVVRVSNQPQHF. Full variable domain (missing parts from reference TRBV5-1 and TRBJ1-5): KAGVTQTPRYLIKTRGQQVTLSCSPISGHRSVSWYQQTPGQGLQFLFEYFSETQRNKGNFPGRFSGRQFSNSRSEMNVSTLELGDSALYLCASSLVVRVSNQPQHFGDGTRLSIL.

A single count supports this clone. The chain joins TRBV6-6 to TRBJ2-1; D not certain. The germline V gene has CDR1 MNHNY and CDR2 SVGAGI (reference sequence). This CDR3 has 11 residues. The germline V and J ends were trimmed by 2 bases and 12 bases, with 8 bases remaining between them. DNA for the CDR3: TGTGCCAGCAGTTACCCCGAGGTGCAGTTCTTC. It is translated as CASSYPEVQFF.

The rearrangement links TRBV15 to TRBJ2-7; D perhaps matches TRBD1 (6 bases). With 1 base removed from V and 2 bases from J, the gap between germline ends came to 12 bases. CDR1 LNHNV and CDR2 YYDKDF come from the germline V gene (reference sequence). The CDR3 length is 15 residues. The CDR3 protein is CATSRGLGATYEQYF. CDR3 nucleotide sequence: TGTGCCACCAGCAGAGGGCTGGGGGCAACCTACGAGCAGTACTTC.

This clone was observed a single time. The chain links TRBV27 to TRBJ2-7; D is undetermined. From germline, CDR1 is MNHEY and CDR2 SMNVEV (reference sequence). This CDR3 has 11 amino acids. The germline V and J ends were trimmed by 7 bases and 3 bases, with 7 bases remaining between them. CDR3 sequence: CASTIDYEQYF. The CDR3 nucleotides read TGTGCCAGCACCATCGACTACGAGCAGTACTTC.